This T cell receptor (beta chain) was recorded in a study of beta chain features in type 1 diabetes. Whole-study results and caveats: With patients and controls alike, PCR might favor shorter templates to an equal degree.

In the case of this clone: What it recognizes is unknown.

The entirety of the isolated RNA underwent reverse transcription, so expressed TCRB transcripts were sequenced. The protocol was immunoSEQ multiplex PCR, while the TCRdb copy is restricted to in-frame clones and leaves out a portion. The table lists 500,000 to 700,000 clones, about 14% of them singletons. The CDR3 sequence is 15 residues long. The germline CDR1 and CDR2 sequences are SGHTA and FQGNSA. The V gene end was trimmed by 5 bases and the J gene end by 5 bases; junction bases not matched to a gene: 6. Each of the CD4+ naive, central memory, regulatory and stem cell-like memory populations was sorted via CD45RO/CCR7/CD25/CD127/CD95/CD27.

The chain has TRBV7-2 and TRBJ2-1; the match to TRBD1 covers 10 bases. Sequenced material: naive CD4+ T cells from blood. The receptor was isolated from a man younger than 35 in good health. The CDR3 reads CASSARQGANNEQFF. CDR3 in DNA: TGTGCCAGCAGCGCCCGACAGGGGGCCAACAATGAGCAGTTCTTC. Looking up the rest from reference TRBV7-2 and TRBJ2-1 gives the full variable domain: GAGVSQSPSNKVTEKGKDVELRCDPISGHTALYWYRQSLGQGLEFLIYFQGNSAPDKSGLPSDRFSAERTGGSVSTLTIQRTQQEDSAVYLCASSARQGANNEQFFGPGTRLTVL.